One sample yielded the 5 T cell receptor beta chains listed below, sequenced in a study of OX40 agonist ivuxolimab in advanced cancers. The table came from immunoSEQ multiplex PCR; TCRdb's copy has only in-frame clones and leaves some out. The sample yields tens of thousands of clones, roughly 83% seen once. The sequences come from CD4+ or CD8+ T cells sorted from blood, collected in a trial of the OX40 agonist ivuxolimab. These receptors were obtained from an adult with an advanced solid tumor such as melanoma, head and neck, liver or kidney cancer.

The CDR3 coding sequence is TGTGCCAGTAGTCCCGGGACAGCCATCTCCTACGAGCAGTACTTC. Protein sequence: CASSPGTAISYEQYF. This rearrangement joins TRBV19 to TRBJ2-7; 7 nucleotides align to TRBD1. The junction had 7 bases not matched to a gene; V was cut back by 5 bases and J by 0 bases. From germline, CDR1 is LNHDA and CDR2 SQIVND (reference sequence). The CDR3 sequence is 15 residues long.

This clone was detected once. The rearrangement joins TRBV10-3 to TRBJ2-1, with 9 bases identical to TRBD1. The CDR3 has 18 residues. Losses at the gene ends were 6 bases for V and 7 bases for J; bases not matched to a gene: 19. Germline CDR1 and CDR2: ENHRY and SYGVKD. The CDR3 coding sequence is TGTGCCATCAGCGCCTCCCTGGCCGGGACAGGGCGAGGGAATGAGCAGTTCTTC. Protein product: CAISASLAGTGRGNEQFF.

This chain uses TRBV5-1 with TRBJ1-1; D is uncertain. The CDR3 contains 15 residues. Trimming took off 3 bases at V and 1 base at J, with 13 bases between the two ends. Germline CDR1 SGHRS, CDR2 YFSETQ. For the CDR3, the DNA is TGCGCCAGCAGCTGGGCTGCGGGAGGGAACACTGAAGCTTTCTTT. It is translated as CASSWAAGGNTEAFF.

V is TRBV9 and J is TRBJ2-3, with 11 positions matching TRBD2. Losses at the gene ends were 0 bases for V and 8 bases for J; bases not matched to a gene: 5. Germline V CDR1 and CDR2: SGDLS, YYNGEE. The CDR3 contains 15 residues. CDR3 protein: CASSVDGTSGSTQYF. The CDR3 bases are TGTGCCAGCAGCGTAGACGGGACTAGCGGCTCTACGCAGTATTTT.

The CDR3 DNA sequence: TGTGCCAGCAGTTACAGCGGACCTCGGGGTGAGCAGTTCTTC. As protein: CASSYSGPRGEQFF. The V gene is TRBV7-3, the J gene TRBJ2-1; the D gene is possibly TRBD2 (5 bases). The germline gives CDR1 SGHTA, CDR2 FQGTGA. Trimming cost V 6 bases and J 9 bases, with 18 bases left between them. The CDR3 is 14 residues long.